This paragraph covers one TCR beta chain sequence. This CDR3 region has 15 residues. CDR1 is MNHEY and CDR2 is SVGAGI in the germline V gene. These data originate in a study of identical twins. One entry per CDR3 protein, called by TCRdb with MiXCR from the 5' RACE reads. The table has roughly 1,500,000 distinct CDR3 sequences, more than 30% seen once. The sequenced sample consisted of cord blood. The chain has TRBV6-5 and TRBJ2-5; the match to TRBD2 covers 8 bases. The DNA end is a closer match to TRBJ2-7, so the J assignment may be wrong. The clonotype comes from a newborn girl in good health. The CDR3 loop is CASSYSASGPYEQYF. CDR3 DNA: TGTGCCAGCAGTTACTCAGCTAGCGGGCCCTACGAGCAGTACTTC.